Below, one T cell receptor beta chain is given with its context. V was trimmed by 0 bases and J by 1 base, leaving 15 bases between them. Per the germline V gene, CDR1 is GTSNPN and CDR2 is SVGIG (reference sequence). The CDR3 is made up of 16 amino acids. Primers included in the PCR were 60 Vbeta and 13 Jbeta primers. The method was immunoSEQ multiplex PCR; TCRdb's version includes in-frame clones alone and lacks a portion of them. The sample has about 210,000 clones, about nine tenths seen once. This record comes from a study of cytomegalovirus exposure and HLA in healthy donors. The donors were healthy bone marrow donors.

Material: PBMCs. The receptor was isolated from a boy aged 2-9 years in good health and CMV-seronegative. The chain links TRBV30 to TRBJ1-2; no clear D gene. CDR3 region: CAWSVPKSGVNYGYTF. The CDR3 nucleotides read TGTGCCTGGAGTGTACCCAAAAGTGGAGTTAACTATGGCTACACCTTC.